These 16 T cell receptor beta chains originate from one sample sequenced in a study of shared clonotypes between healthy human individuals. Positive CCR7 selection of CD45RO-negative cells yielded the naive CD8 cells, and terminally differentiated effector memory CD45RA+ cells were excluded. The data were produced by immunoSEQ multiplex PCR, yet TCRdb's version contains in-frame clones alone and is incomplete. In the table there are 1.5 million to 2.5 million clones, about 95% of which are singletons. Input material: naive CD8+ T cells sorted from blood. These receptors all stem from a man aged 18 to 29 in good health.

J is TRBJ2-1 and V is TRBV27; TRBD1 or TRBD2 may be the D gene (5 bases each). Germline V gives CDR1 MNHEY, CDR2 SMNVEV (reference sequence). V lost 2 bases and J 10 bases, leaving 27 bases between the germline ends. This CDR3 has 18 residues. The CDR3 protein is CASSLARAVGTTQEEQFF. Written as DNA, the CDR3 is TGTGCCAGCAGTTTAGCCAGGGCTGTTGGGACGACCCAGGAGGAGCAGTTCTTC.

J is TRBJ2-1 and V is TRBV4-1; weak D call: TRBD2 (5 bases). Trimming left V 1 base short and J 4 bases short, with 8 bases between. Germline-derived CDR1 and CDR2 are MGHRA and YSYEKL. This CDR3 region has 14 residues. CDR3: CASSQGPGYNEQFF. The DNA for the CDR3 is TGCGCCAGCAGCCAAGGGCCGGGATACAATGAGCAGTTCTTC.

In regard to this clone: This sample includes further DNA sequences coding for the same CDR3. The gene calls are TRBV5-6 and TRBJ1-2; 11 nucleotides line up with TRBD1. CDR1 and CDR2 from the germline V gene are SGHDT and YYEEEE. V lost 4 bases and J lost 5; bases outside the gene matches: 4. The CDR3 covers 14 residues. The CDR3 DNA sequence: TGTGCCAGCAGCCCTGGACAGGGGGCGTATGGCTACACCTTC. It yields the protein CASSPGQGAYGYTF.

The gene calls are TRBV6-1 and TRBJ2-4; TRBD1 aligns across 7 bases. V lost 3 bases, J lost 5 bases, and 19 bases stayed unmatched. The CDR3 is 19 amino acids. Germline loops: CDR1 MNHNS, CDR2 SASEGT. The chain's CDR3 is CASSDLTGKGYGPQNIQYF. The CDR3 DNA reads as TGTGCCAGCAGTGATTTGACAGGGAAAGGGTATGGACCCCAAAACATTCAGTACTTC.

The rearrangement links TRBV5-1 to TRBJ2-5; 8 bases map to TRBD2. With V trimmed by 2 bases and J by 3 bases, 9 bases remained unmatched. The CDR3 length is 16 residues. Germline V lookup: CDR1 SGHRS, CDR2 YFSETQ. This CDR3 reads CASSFPDTGGEETQYF. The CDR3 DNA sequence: TGCGCCAGCAGCTTCCCCGACACCGGGGGGGAAGAGACCCAGTACTTC.

Here the CDR3 DNA reads TGTGCCAGCAGCCCCCGGGGCGCTTCCTACGAGCAGTACTTC. It translates to CASSPRGASYEQYF. V gene TRBV9 combines with J gene TRBJ2-7; either TRBD1 or TRBD2 may fit D (5 bases each). V was trimmed by 4 bases and J by 1 base, leaving 12 bases between them. This CDR3 has 14 amino acids. Germline V gene data show CDR1 as SGDLS and CDR2 as YYNGEE.

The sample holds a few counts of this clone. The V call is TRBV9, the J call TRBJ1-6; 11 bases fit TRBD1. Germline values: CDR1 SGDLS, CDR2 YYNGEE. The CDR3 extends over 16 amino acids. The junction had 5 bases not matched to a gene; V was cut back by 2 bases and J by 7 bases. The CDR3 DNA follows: TGTGCCAGCAGCGTGTTCCGGGACAGGGGGAATTCACCCCTCCACTTT. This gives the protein CASSVFRDRGNSPLHF.

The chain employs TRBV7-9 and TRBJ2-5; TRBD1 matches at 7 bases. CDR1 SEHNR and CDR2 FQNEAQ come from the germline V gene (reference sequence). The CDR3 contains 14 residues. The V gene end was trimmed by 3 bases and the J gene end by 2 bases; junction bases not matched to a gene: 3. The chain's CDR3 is CASSFTGEQETQYF. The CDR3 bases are TGTGCCAGCAGCTTCACAGGGGAACAAGAGACCCAGTACTTC. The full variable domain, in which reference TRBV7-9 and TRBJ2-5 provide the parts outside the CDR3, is DTGVSQNPRHKITKRGQNVTFRCDPISEHNRLYWYRQTLGQGPEFLTYFQNEAQLEKSRLLSDRFSAERPKGSFSTLEIQRTEQGDSAMYLCASSFTGEQETQYFGPGTRLLVL.

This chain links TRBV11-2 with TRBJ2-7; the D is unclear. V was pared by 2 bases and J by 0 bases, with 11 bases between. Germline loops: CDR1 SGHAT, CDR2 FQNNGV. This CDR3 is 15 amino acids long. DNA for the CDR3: TGTGCCAGCAGCTTATCAACTCATAGCTCCTACGAGCAGTACTTC. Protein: CASSLSTHSSYEQYF.

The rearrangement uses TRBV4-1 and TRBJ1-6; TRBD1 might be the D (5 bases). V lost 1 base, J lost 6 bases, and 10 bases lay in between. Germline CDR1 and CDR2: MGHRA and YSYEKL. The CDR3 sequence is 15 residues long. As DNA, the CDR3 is TGCGCCAGCAGCCAAGTCGAGGGGCCTAATTCACCCCTCCACTTT. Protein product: CASSQVEGPNSPLHF.

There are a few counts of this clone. This chain's CDR3 is CASSLGPGQGNYGYTF. DNA for the CDR3: TGTGCCAGCAGCTTAGGTCCGGGACAGGGGAACTATGGCTACACCTTC. The V call is TRBV13, the J call TRBJ1-2; 10 nucleotides agree with TRBD1. Germline V gene data show CDR1 as PRHDT and CDR2 as FYEKMQ (reference sequence). The junction had 3 bases not matched to a gene; V was cut back by 0 bases and J by 2 bases. The CDR3 runs to 16 residues.

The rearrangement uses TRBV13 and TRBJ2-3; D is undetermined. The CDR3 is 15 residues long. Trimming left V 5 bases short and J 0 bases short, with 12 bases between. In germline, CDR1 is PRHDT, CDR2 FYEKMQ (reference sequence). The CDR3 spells CASSPAPGSTDTQYF. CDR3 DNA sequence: TGTGCCAGCAGCCCAGCCCCAGGAAGCACAGATACGCAGTATTTT.

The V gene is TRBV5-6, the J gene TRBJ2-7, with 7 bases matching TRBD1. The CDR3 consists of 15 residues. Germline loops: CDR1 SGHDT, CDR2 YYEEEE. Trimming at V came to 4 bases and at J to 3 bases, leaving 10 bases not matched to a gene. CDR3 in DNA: TGTGCCAGCAGCCATCAACAGGGGCCCCTCTACGAGCAGTACTTC. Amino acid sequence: CASSHQQGPLYEQYF.

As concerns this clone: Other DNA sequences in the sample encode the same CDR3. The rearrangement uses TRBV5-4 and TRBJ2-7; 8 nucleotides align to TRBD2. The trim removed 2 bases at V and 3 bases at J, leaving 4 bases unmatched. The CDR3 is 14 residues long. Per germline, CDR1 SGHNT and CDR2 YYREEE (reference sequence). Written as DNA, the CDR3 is TGTGCCAGCAGCTTATTTGCGGGGGGCTACGAGCAGTACTTC. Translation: CASSLFAGGYEQYF. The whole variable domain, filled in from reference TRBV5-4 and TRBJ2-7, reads ETGVTQSPTHLIKTRGQQVTLRCSSQSGHNTVSWYQQALGQGPQFIFQYYREEENGRGNFPPRFSGLQFPNYSSELNVNALELDDSALYLCASSLFAGGYEQYFGPGTRLTVT.

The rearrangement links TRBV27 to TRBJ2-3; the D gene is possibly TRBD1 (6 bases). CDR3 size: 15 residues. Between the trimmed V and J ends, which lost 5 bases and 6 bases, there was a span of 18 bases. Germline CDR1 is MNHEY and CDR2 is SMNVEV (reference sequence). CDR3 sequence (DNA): TGTGCCAGCAGTGGTTGGGGGCCGATGGCGGATACGCAGTATTTT. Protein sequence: CASSGWGPMADTQYF.

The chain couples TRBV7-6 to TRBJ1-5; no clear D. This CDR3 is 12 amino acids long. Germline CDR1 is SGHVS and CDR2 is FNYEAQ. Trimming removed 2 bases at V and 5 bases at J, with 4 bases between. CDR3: CASSLLDQPQHF. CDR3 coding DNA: TGTGCCAGCAGCTTATTGGATCAGCCCCAGCATTTT.